The 19 T cell receptor beta chains listed next were all sequenced from one sample in a study of cytomegalovirus exposure and HLA in healthy donors listed by TCRdb under 2017. The library was generated by the immunoSEQ multiplex PCR assay. A mixture of 60 forward primers for TCR Vbeta segments and 13 reverse primers for TCR Jbeta segments was used in the multiplex PCR. The table was pulled from immuneACCESS by TCRdb, which kept in-frame rearrangements only. Such tables lose some clones; where checked, under half of the loss comes from unresolved V genes, and the rest has no known cause. A total of about 150,000 clones appear in this sample, roughly 82% of them only once. The ten largest clones take up around 6.6% of the sample. Sequencing used PBMCs. The receptors here all came from a woman in her forties or fifties in good health and CMV-seropositive.

The rearrangement joins TRBV19 to TRBJ1-1; D perhaps matches TRBD1 (6 bases). Germline V gives CDR1 LNHDA, CDR2 SQIVND (reference sequence). CDR3 size: 16 residues. Trimming removed 5 bases from V and 0 bases from J, with 16 bases in between. This CDR3 is CASSPKAGAVNTEAFF. The CDR3, as DNA: TGTGCCAGTAGTCCCAAAGCGGGGGCGGTGAACACTGAAGCTTTCTTT.

The chain recombines TRBV7-6 with TRBJ2-3; 11 bases are shared with TRBD2. With 5 bases clipped from V and 2 bases from J, the junction kept 3 bases outside the gene matches. The CDR3 contains 15 residues. CDR1 SGHVS and CDR2 FNYEAQ come from the germline V gene. The CDR3 DNA is TGTGCCAGCAGCATGACTAGCGGGGACACAGATACGCAGTATTTT. Protein: CASSMTSGDTDTQYF.

This clone appeared a single time. The V and J genes are TRBV10-1 and TRBJ2-2, with unresolved D. The CDR3 extends over 13 amino acids. Germline CDR1 and CDR2: WNHNN and SYGVQD (reference sequence). With 6 bases removed from V and 4 bases from J, the gap between germline ends came to 9 bases. The chain's CDR3 is CASSFSGTGELFF. In DNA form, the CDR3 reads TGCGCCAGCAGCTTTAGTGGCACCGGGGAGCTGTTTTTT.

In this sample, this clone turned up a few times. The rearrangement joins TRBV7-6 to TRBJ1-1; a possible D gene is TRBD1 (6 bases). Trimming cost V 1 base and J 1 base, with 7 bases left between them. The CDR3 sequence is 14 residues long. Germline CDR1 SGHVS, CDR2 FNYEAQ. The CDR3 DNA reads as TGTGCCAGCAGCTTAGGGACAGCGAACACTGAAGCTTTCTTT. Protein: CASSLGTANTEAFF. Variable domain in full (rest from reference TRBV7-6 and TRBJ1-1): GAGVSQSPRYKVTKRGQDVALRCDPISGHVSLYWYRQALGQGPEFLTYFNYEAQQDKSGLPNDRFSAERPEGSISTLTIQRTEQRDSAMYRCASSLGTANTEAFFGQGTRLTVV.

This chain links TRBV4-1 with TRBJ1-2; D remains ambiguous. V was clipped by 0 bases and J by 3 bases, with 14 bases between them. The CDR3 contains 16 residues. Germline V lookup: CDR1 MGHRA, CDR2 YSYEKL. CDR3 amino acids: CASSQERSNGDYGYTF. CDR3 coding DNA: TGCGCCAGCAGCCAAGAAAGGAGTAACGGCGACTATGGCTACACCTTC.

The rearrangement joins TRBV1 to TRBJ2-1; the D call in the table, TRBD2, was not verified against the DNA. TRBV1 is noted as a pseudogene. The CDR3 is 16 amino acids. CDR3 nucleotides: TGCACCAGCAGCCAAGAGGGAATAGCGGGGGACAATGAGCAGTTCTTC. Its translation: CTSSQEGIAGDNEQFF.

The chain links TRBV30 to TRBJ2-5; no clear D. Germline V CDR1 and CDR2: GTSNPN, SVGIG (reference sequence). CDR3 size: 12 residues. The germline V and J ends were trimmed by 1 base and 4 bases, with 7 bases remaining between them. Written as DNA, the CDR3 is TGTGCCTGGAGTGCCAGAACAGAGACCCAGTACTTC. It codes for CAWSARTETQYF.

This clone occurred once. J is TRBJ1-1 and V is TRBV5-5; 8 bases map to TRBD1. Germline V gives CDR1 SGHKS, CDR2 YYEKEE (reference sequence). Trimming at V came to 1 base and at J to 3 bases, leaving 2 bases not matched to a gene. The CDR3 loop spans 14 amino acids. The CDR3 loop is CASSLKDRDTEAFF. The CDR3 DNA reads as TGTGCCAGCAGCTTGAAGGACAGGGACACTGAAGCTTTCTTT. The whole variable domain, filled in from reference TRBV5-5 and TRBJ1-1, reads DAGVTQSPTHLIKTRGQQVTLRCSPISGHKSVSWYQQVLGQGPQFIFQYYEKEERGRGNFPDRFSARQFPNYSSELNVNALLLGDSALYLCASSLKDRDTEAFFGQGTRLTVV.

The rearrangement links TRBV5-4 to TRBJ1-1; no clear D gene. Germline assignment: CDR1 SGHNT and CDR2 YYREEE (reference sequence). V was cut by 0 bases and J by 1 base, with 13 bases left in between. This CDR3 is built from 16 residues. Here the CDR3 reads CASSLGVDGRNTEAFF. As DNA, the CDR3 is TGTGCCAGCAGCTTGGGGGTTGATGGGAGGAACACTGAAGCTTTCTTT.

The chain joins TRBV7-2 to TRBJ2-7; 9 nucleotides match TRBD2. The germline V gene encodes CDR1 SGHTA and CDR2 FQGNSA. Germline trimming cut 3 bases from V and 0 bases from J; bases unmatched to any gene: 3. The CDR3 extends over 15 amino acids. Here the CDR3 reads CASSLSGGSSYEQYF. The CDR3 nucleotides read TGTGCCAGCAGCTTGAGCGGGGGGAGCTCCTACGAGCAGTACTTC.

This chain uses TRBV6-6 with TRBJ2-2; D unresolved. Germline values: CDR1 MNHNY, CDR2 SVGAGI (reference sequence). V lost 5 bases and J lost 2, with 3 bases in between. The length of the CDR3 is 12 residues. The CDR3 sequence is CASSLNTGELFF. CDR3 DNA: TGTGCCAGCAGTCTTAACACCGGGGAGCTGTTTTTT.

This chain links TRBV27 with TRBJ2-1; 10 bases match TRBD2. The CDR3 length is 13 residues. With 10 bases clipped from V and 7 bases from J, the junction kept 7 bases outside the gene matches. Germline V CDR1 and CDR2: MNHEY, SMNVEV (reference sequence). This chain's CDR3 is CATRAGGLNEQFF. In nucleotides, the CDR3 is TGTGCCACTAGAGCGGGGGGGCTGAATGAGCAGTTCTTC.

The V call is TRBV6-1, the J call TRBJ1-4; D remains unclear. Germline CDR1 MNHNS, CDR2 SASEGT. Trimming removed 4 bases from V and 7 bases from J, with 10 bases in between. There are 13 residues in the CDR3. The CDR3 reads CASSVEGSEKLFF. The CDR3, as DNA: TGTGCCAGCAGTGTGGAGGGTTCTGAAAAACTGTTTTTT.

V gene TRBV6-1 combines with J gene TRBJ2-5; 9 nucleotides agree with TRBD1. The CDR3 covers 17 residues. Germline V lookup: CDR1 MNHNS, CDR2 SASEGT. V shed 2 bases and J 5 bases; nucleotides not matched to a gene: 12. CDR3: CASSERDRVFLRETQYF. The CDR3 DNA reads as TGTGCCAGCAGTGAACGGGACAGGGTTTTCTTGAGGGAGACCCAGTACTTC.

V usage is TRBV5-1 and J usage is TRBJ2-1; TRBD1 matches 8 bases. V dropped 4 bases and J dropped 8; count of bases not matched to a gene: 14. Germline V gene data show CDR1 as SGHRS and CDR2 as YFSETQ. This CDR3 spans 16 amino acids. CDR3: CASSPGQGVSKDEQFF. CDR3 coding DNA: TGCGCCAGCAGCCCTGGACAGGGAGTAAGTAAGGATGAGCAGTTCTTC.

This chain uses TRBV9 with TRBJ2-7, with 9 bases fitting TRBD1. V gave up 4 bases and J gave up 6 bases; unmatched junction bases: 14. Germline V CDR1 and CDR2: SGDLS, YYNGEE. The CDR3 sequence is 16 residues long. DNA of the CDR3: TGTGCCAGCAGCCCCACGATCAACACAGGGGGCGGCGAGCAGTACTTC. Its translation: CASSPTINTGGGEQYF.

V gene TRBV14 combines with J gene TRBJ2-5, with TRBD2 matching 8 bases. Near its end, the DNA agrees better with TRBJ2-7, so the J call may be wrong. The V gene's germline CDR1 is SGHDN and CDR2 FVKESK. The CDR3 has 15 amino acids. The CDR3 nucleotides are TGTGCCAGCAGCCATCCTAAGGGGACTAGATACGAGCAGTACTTC. It encodes CASSHPKGTRYEQYF.

This clone appeared once. This chain uses TRBV30 with TRBJ2-2, with D possibly matching TRBD2 (6 bases). The CDR3 is 16 amino acids. The ends were cut back, 4 bases at V and 2 bases at J, with 17 bases in the middle. From germline, CDR1 is GTSNPN and CDR2 SVGIG (reference sequence). CDR3 amino acids: CAWIVGRGPNTGELFF. Here the CDR3 DNA reads TGTGCCTGGATCGTGGGGCGGGGTCCTAACACCGGGGAGCTGTTTTTT. Full variable domain (rest looked up from reference TRBV30 and TRBJ2-2): SQTIHQWPATLVQPVGSPLSLECTVEGTSNPNLYWYRQAAGRGLQLLFYSVGIGQISSEVPQNLSASRPQDRQFILSSKKLLLSDSGFYLCAWIVGRGPNTGELFFGEGSRLTVL.

The rearrangement uses TRBV7-2 and TRBJ1-2; maybe TRBD1 (5 bases). The V gene's germline CDR1 is SGHTA and CDR2 FQGNSA. V lost 5 bases to trimming and J lost 0 bases, with 10 bases between them. The CDR3 runs 14 residues. The chain's CDR3 is CASSPPGANYGYTF. The CDR3 nucleotides read TGTGCCAGCAGCCCTCCGGGGGCTAACTATGGCTACACCTTC.